This TCR beta chain stems from a study of radiotherapy plus CTLA-4 blockade in lung cancer. Sequencing was performed with immunoSEQ multiplex PCR; in TCRdb, only in-frame clones are kept and a portion is missing. Of around 99,000 clones detected, 70% to 90% appear once; the ten largest clones hold 4.9%. CDR1 is MNHNS and CDR2 is SASEGT in the germline V gene. V dropped 9 bases and J dropped 5; count of bases not matched to a gene: 8. There are 15 residues in the CDR3. CTLA-4 blockade using ipilimumab, together with focal radiation, was received by patients with chemo-refractory metastatic non-small-cell lung cancer.

This sequence originates from a human donor with non-small cell lung cancer that progressed on radiotherapy plus ipilimumab. The sequencing here drew on peripheral blood, taken from a patient treated with radiotherapy plus ipilimumab. V gene TRBV6-1 combines with J gene TRBJ1-5, with 12 nucleotides matching TRBD1. This CDR3 reads CASLSGQGAYQPQHF. Here the CDR3 DNA reads TGTGCCAGTCTCTCGGGACAGGGGGCTTATCAGCCCCAGCATTTT.